This T cell receptor beta chain is from a study of cytomegalovirus exposure and HLA in healthy donors. Overall study findings and caveats: Some segments of the V type, notably TRBV6-2 and TRBV6-3, were excluded as indistinguishable. TCR beta V segments were, for the most part, productive about 90% or about 30% of the time in an earlier analysis.

This CDR3 spans 15 amino acids. Germline CDR1 and CDR2: KGHSH and LQKENI. Losses at the gene ends were 6 bases for V and 6 bases for J; bases not matched to a gene: 10. This clone was observed a single time. As yet, its antigen is unknown. 13 Jbeta primers and 60 Vbeta primers were used for the PCR. Data came from immunoSEQ multiplex PCR; TCRdb stores just in-frame clones and leaves some out. The data show some 110,000 clones, roughly 73% seen once. Sequenced input: PBMCs. This clonotype was obtained from a woman aged 25-40 years in good health and CMV-seronegative. The V call is TRBV18, the J call TRBJ1-1; 10 bases fit TRBD1. The CDR3 here is CASSAAGTGVAEAFF. CDR3 sequence (DNA): TGTGCCAGCTCGGCGGCCGGGACAGGGGTCGCTGAAGCTTTCTTT.